This T cell receptor beta chain was identified in a study of T cell responses to AZD1222 COVID-19 vaccine (dated by TCRdb to the early 2020s). For the study in its entirety: AZD1222 recipients given second doses at about 4 weeks or at about 12 weeks were pooled, since spike-specific TCR depth and breadth were not found to differ between the two schedules. TCR sequencing covered more than 230 trial participants: roughly 200 given two doses of AZD1222 and some 25 given two doses of MenACWY control vaccine. Trial participants were enrolled into age subgroups of 18-55, 56-69 and 70-plus years, which contained roughly 150, 30 and 60 TCR-sequenced participants, respectively.

Beyond this particular receptor, the publication reports: The whole spike protein was spanned by vaccine-associated CD4 TCRs, and dominant responses were seen in regions 160-218 and 743-854. The 56-69-year group was small, and its depth increase did not reach significance, likely because of low power. Reportedly, almost half of the unique spike-specific TCRs recognized epitopes lying outside the regions that are mutated in the B.1.351 and B.1.1.7 variants. A significant rise in spike-specific TCR breadth and depth was observed after two AZD1222 doses relative to day 0 and relative to MenACWY recipients. Because no day 14 peak-response samples were available, repertoires were characterized only after the peak T cell response. Conclusions about previously exposed vaccinees are limited, since just five to seven AZD1222 recipients were seropositive for SARS-CoV-2 at baseline. Participants were mostly white British and included more females than males, and it was suggested by the authors that clonal diversity may have been underestimated.

This sample's time point label indicates: baseline before first vaccination. Vaccinee samples were obtained from the UK trials COV001 and COV002, which included a single-blind randomized controlled phase 2/3 trial of AZD1222 (ChAdOx1 nCoV-19) in healthy adults. For TCRbeta chain sequencing, PBMC samples were collected from trial participants at day 0 and at day 28 after the second dose. In regard to this clone: The target of this receptor is not known. No much larger clone exists at a distance of one base, and base qualities are not known.

The CDR3 regions of human TCRbeta chains were analyzed by immunosequencing. Per the original workflow: TCRs in the repertoires were compared against a reference library of SARS-CoV-2-specific TCRs that had been generated with the MIRA antigen-specificity platform. Breadth was defined as the fraction of unique TCRs that were SARS-CoV-2-associated, and depth was defined as the fraction of total T cells that were SARS-CoV-2-associated. Each spike-specific TCR was assigned to its reactive spike region and to a CD4 or CD8 class using the MIRA data. Log10-transformed breadth and depth values were compared by one-way ANOVA with Sidak's multiple comparisons tests. Here the immuneACCESS table is served through TCRdb, limited to in-frame sequences with V and J called. Missing clones are a known gap in these copies; in checked studies unresolved V genes cover under half, and the rest lacks a known reason. That table furnishes V, J and clone size, whereas the DNA furnished D and trimming. This sample lists 55,000 to 80,000 clones; around three quarters were detected once. More than 13% of the sample is held by the ten biggest clonotypes.

The germline V gene yields SQVTM for CDR1 and ANQGSEA for CDR2. Spanning cysteine to phenylalanine, the CDR3 consists of 16 amino acids. Left in the record is the CDR3 DNA by itself, 48 bases read in frame from the first base. V is pared back by 7 bases and J by 4 bases, with 25 bases lying between the germline termini. The sample in question was peripheral blood, obtained on day 0 of AZD1222 vaccination. The TCR sequence derives from an adult in good health. The chain was built from TRBV29-1 and TRBJ1-2; possibly the D gene is TRBD1, per 5 matching bases. The CDR3 in this case is CSAGGAEAIFPYGYTF. The nucleotide sequence is TGCAGCGCTGGGGGTGCAGAGGCAATTTTCCCCTATGGCTACACCTTC.